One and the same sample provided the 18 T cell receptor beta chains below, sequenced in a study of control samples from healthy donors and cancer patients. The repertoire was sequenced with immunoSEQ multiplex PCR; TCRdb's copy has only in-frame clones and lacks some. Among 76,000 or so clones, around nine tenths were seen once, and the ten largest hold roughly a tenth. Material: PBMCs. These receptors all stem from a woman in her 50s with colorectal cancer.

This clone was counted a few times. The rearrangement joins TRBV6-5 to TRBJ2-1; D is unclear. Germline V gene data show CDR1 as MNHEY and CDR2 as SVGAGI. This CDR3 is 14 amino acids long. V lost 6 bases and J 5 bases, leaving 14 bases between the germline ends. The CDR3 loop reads CASSSRTGNNEQFF. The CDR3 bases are TGTGCCAGCAGCTCTCGAACTGGGAACAATGAGCAGTTCTTC.

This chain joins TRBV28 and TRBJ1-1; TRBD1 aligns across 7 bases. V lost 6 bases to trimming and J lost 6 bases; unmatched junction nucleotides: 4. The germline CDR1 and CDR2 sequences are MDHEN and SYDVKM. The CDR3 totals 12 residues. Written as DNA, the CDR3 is TGTGCCAGCAGCTACAGGGGCCCTGAAGCTTTCTTT. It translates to CASSYRGPEAFF.

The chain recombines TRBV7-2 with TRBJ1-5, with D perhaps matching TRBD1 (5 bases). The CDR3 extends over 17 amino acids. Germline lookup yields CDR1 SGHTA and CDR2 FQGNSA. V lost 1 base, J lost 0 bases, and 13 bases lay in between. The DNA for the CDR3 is TGTGCCAGCAGCTTAGGGGGCTACTTATATAGCAATCAGCCCCAGCATTTT. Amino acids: CASSLGGYLYSNQPQHF.

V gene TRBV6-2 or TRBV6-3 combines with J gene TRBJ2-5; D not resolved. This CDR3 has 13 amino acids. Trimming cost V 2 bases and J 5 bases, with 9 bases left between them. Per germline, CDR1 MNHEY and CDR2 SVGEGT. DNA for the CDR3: TGTGCCAGCAGTTACCCAGAGTCGGAGACCCAGTACTTC. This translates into CASSYPESETQYF.

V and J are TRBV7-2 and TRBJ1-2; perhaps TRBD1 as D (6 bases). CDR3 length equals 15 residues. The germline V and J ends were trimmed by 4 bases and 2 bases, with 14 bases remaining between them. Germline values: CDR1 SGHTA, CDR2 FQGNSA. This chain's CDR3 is CASSSGGPGNYGYTF. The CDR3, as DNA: TGTGCCAGCAGCTCGGGGGGCCCGGGGAACTATGGCTACACCTTC.

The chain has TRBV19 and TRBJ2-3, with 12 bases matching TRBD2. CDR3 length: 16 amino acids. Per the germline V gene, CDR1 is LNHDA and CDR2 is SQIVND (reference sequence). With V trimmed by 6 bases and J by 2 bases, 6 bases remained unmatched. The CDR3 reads CASSLGLAGSTDTQYF. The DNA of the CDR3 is TGTGCCAGTAGCCTGGGACTAGCGGGCTCCACAGATACGCAGTATTTT.

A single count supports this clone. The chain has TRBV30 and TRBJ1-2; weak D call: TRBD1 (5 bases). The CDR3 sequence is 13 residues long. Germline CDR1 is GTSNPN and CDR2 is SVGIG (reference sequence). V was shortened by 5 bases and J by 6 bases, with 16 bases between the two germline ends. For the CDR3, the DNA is TGTGCCTGGGTCCGTCAGGGAGGGAATGGCTACACCTTC. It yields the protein CAWVRQGGNGYTF.

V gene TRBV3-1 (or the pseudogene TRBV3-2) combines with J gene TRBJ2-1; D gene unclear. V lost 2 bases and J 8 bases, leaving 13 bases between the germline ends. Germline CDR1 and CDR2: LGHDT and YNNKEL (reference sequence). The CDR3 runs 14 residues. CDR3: CASSQKGFMHEQFF. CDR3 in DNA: TGTGCCAGCAGCCAAAAAGGGTTTATGCATGAGCAGTTCTTC.

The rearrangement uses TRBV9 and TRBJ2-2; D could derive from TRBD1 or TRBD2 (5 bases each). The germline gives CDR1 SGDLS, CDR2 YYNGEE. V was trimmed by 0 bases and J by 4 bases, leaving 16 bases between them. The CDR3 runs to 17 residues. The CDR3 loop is CASSVVGVLWFTGELFF. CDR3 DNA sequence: TGTGCCAGCAGCGTAGTGGGGGTCCTTTGGTTCACCGGGGAGCTGTTTTTT.

CDR3 sequence: CASSQALGGYYEQYV. CDR3 sequence (DNA): TGTGCCAGCAGCCAAGCCCTAGGGGGGTATTACGAGCAGTACGTC. The rearrangement joins TRBV3-1 (or the pseudogene TRBV3-2) to TRBJ2-7, with D perhaps given as TRBD1 or TRBD2 (6 bases each). Trimming removed 1 base from V and 4 bases from J, with 14 bases in between. Per germline, CDR1 LGHDT and CDR2 YNNKEL (reference sequence). CDR3 length: 15 residues.

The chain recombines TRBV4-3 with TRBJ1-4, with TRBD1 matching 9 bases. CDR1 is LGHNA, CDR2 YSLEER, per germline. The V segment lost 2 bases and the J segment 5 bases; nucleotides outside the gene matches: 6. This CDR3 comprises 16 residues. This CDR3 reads CASSQFTGTGNEKLFF. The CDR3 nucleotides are TGCGCCAGCAGCCAATTTACCGGGACAGGGAATGAAAAACTGTTTTTT.

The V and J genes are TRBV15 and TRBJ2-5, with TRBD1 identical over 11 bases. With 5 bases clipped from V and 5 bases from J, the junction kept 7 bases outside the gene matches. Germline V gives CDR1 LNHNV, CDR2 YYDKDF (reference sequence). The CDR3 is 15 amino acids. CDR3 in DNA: TGTGCCACCAGCGAAGGACAGGGGGCTGGGGAGACCCAGTACTTC. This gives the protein CATSEGQGAGETQYF.

CDR3 bases: TGTGCCAGCAGTTACTCCGGCGTCGCTAACTATGGCTACACCTTC. Protein sequence: CASSYSGVANYGYTF. This chain links TRBV6-2 or TRBV6-3 with TRBJ1-2; no reliable D call. V shed 0 bases and J shed 0 bases, with 8 bases lying between them. The CDR3 is 15 amino acids. Germline loops: CDR1 MNHEY, CDR2 SVGEGT.

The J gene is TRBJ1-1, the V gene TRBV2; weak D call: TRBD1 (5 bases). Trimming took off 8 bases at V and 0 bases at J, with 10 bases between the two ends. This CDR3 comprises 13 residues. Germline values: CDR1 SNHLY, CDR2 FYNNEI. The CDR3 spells CASVQELNTEAFF. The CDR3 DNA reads TGTGCCAGCGTACAGGAGTTGAACACTGAAGCTTTCTTT. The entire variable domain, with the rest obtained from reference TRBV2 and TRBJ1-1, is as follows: EPEVTQTPSHQVTQMGQEVILRCVPISNHLYFYWYRQILGQKVEFLVSFYNNEISEKSEIFDDQFSVERPDGSNFTLKIRSTKLEDSAMYFCASVQELNTEAFFGQGTRLTVV.

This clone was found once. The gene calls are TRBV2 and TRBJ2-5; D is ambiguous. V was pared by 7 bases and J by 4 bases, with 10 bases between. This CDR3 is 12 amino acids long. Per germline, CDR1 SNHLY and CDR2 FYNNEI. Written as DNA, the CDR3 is TGTGCCAGCATAGAGCTGGCAGAGACCCAGTACTTC. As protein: CASIELAETQYF.

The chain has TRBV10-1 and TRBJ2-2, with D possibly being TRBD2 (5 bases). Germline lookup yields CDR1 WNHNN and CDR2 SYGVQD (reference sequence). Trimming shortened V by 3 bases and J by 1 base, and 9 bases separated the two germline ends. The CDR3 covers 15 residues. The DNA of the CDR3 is TGCGCCAGCAGTGAAGGCAGCGGGAACACCGGGGAGCTGTTTTTT. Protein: CASSEGSGNTGELFF.

CDR3 sequence: CASSEALWGWNEQFF. The CDR3 bases are TGTGCCAGCAGTGAAGCGCTGTGGGGGTGGAATGAGCAGTTCTTC. V is TRBV6-1 and J is TRBJ2-1, with D possibly being TRBD1 or TRBD2 (5 bases each). The ends were cut back, 0 bases at V and 7 bases at J, with 13 bases in the middle. The CDR3 contains 15 residues. Per germline, CDR1 MNHNS and CDR2 SASEGT.

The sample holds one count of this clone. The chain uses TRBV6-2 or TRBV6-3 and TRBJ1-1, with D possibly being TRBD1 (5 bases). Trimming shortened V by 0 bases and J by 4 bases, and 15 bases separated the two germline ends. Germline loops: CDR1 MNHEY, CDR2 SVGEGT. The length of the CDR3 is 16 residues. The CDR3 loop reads CASSYSEGRGSTEAFF. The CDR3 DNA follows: TGTGCCAGCAGTTACTCCGAGGGGCGCGGGAGCACTGAAGCTTTCTTT.